This TCR beta chain was identified during a study of shared clonotypes between healthy human individuals. This CDR3 is built from 15 residues. Unmatched junction bases numbered 2, after V lost 0 bases and J lost 3 bases. Germline CDR1 is SGHNT and CDR2 is YENEEA. Points from the study as a whole: It was observed that approximately 5% of naive CD4 clonotypes were shared across several donors.

Produced via immunoSEQ multiplex PCR; TCRdb's table is partial and in-frame only. The data show about 2.4 million clones, around 94% seen once. Concerning this clone itself: The antigen remains unidentified.

The sample taken for sequencing was naive CD4+ T cells sorted from blood. Subset in this sample: CD45RA+ positively selected. The chain carries TRBV11-3 and TRBJ2-1, with 7 bases lining up with TRBD2. This clonotype was obtained from a man between 18 and 29 years old in good health. CDR3 in amino acids: CASSLDSGGYNEQFF. The CDR3, as DNA: TGTGCCAGCAGCTTAGATTCGGGAGGCTACAATGAGCAGTTCTTC. Together with reference TRBV11-3 and TRBJ2-1, the CDR3 gives the full variable domain: EAGVVQSPRYKIIEKKQPVAFWCNPISGHNTLYWYLQNLGQGPELLIRYENEEAVDDSQLPKDRFSAERLKGVDSTLKIQPAELGDSAVYLCASSLDSGGYNEQFFGPGTRLTVL.